One sample yielded the 4 T cell receptor beta chains listed below, sequenced in a study of OX40 agonist ivuxolimab in advanced cancers. Sequenced by immunoSEQ multiplex PCR; TCRdb stores in-frame clones only, minus some. The sample lists around 53,000 clones, roughly 85% seen once, with roughly 21% in the top ten. Sample: CD4+ or CD8+ T cells sorted from blood, taken in a trial of the OX40 agonist ivuxolimab. These receptors were collected from an adult with an advanced solid tumor such as melanoma, head and neck, liver or kidney cancer.

This chain uses TRBV28 with TRBJ1-1; D call uncertain. Germline V gene lookup returns CDR1 MDHEN and CDR2 SYDVKM. The CDR3 consists of 15 residues. Trimming left V 2 bases short and J 1 base short, with 11 bases between. The CDR3 coding sequence is TGTGCCAGCAGTTTAAACCCAGGTGGGAACACTGAAGCTTTCTTT. As protein: CASSLNPGGNTEAFF.

The V and J genes are TRBV7-6 and TRBJ2-3; TRBD1 matches at 7 bases. The J segment lost 5 bases and the V segment lost 2 bases, leaving 10 bases of the junction unmatched. Germline V lookup: CDR1 SGHVS, CDR2 FNYEAQ. This CDR3 region has 16 residues. CDR3 DNA sequence: TGTGCCAGCAGCTTAACCAGACAGGGTCACGGAGATACGCAGTATTTT. This encodes CASSLTRQGHGDTQYF.

The chain has TRBV6-4 and TRBJ2-1; 9 bases map to TRBD2. The CDR3 covers 14 residues. Trimming at V came to 7 bases and at J to 3 bases, leaving 4 bases not matched to a gene. The germline gives CDR1 MRHNA, CDR2 SNTAGT. The CDR3 DNA follows: TGTGCCAGCAAAAAGCGGGGGGACTACAATGAGCAGTTCTTC. Translating it yields CASKKRGDYNEQFF.

V and J are TRBV30 and TRBJ1-2; D is uncertain. The CDR3 is 14 amino acids. The germline V gene has CDR1 GTSNPN and CDR2 SVGIG (reference sequence). V lost 4 bases to trimming and J lost 4 bases, with 16 bases between them. Here the CDR3 reads CAWMAHGRRYGYTF. The CDR3 DNA sequence: TGTGCCTGGATGGCCCACGGACGGCGCTATGGCTACACCTTC.